This T cell receptor (beta chain) was found in a study of T cells after yellow fever vaccination (dated by TCRdb to about 2019). Concerning the study at large: The SMART-Seq v4 Ultra Low Input RNA kit was used to prepare libraries from fractions with low cell numbers. To track T-cell clones before and after primary and booster YFV17D yellow fever vaccination, bulk TCR alpha and beta repertoires were sequenced longitudinally. Two healthy male donors, one aged 18 to 29 and one aged 30 to 40 years, were included in the cohort. Bulk PBMC replicates and cell subsets were isolated from blood drawn at multiple timepoints before and after both primary and secondary immunization. Overall results and qualifications from the work: A small fraction of clonotypes appeared in both the CD4 and CD8 compartments, likely as a result of convergent recombination. The study included only a couple of donors, which limits how far the findings can be generalized. Computational filtering was needed because FACS-sorted repertoires could contain abundant contaminating clonotypes from the bulk population. After the booster, most clones that had expanded after primary vaccination were detected again (roughly 95% of CD4 and about 88% of CD8), suggesting broad maintenance of memory. Compared with the primary T-cell response, the secondary T-cell response was weaker but faster, peaking on day 5 rather than day 15.

The sample's treatment or condition, from its label and the paper: live attenuated yellow fever vaccine strain. Two biological replicates of bulk PBMCs were collected at each blood-draw timepoint. PBMCs were isolated from peripheral blood using a standard Ficoll-Paque protocol. TriZol was used to extract RNA from bulk PBMCs, CD4 and CD8 fractions, and dextramer-positive and dextramer-negative fractions. TCR cDNA was synthesized by 5'RACE template switching, which introduced a universal primer site and unique molecular identifiers. Priming for cDNA synthesis came from both the TCR alpha and TCR beta constant segments. Library amplification used two PCR steps, and the second PCR step added sample barcodes and sequencing adapters. Sequencing of libraries was done on Illumina HiSeq 2500 (2x100 bp) or NovaSeq (2x150 bp). In the paper's pipeline: Reads were demultiplexed and collapsed into UMI consensus sequences with MIGEC, and V(D)J alignment was performed with MiXCR. Vaccine-responding clonotypes were identified with edgeR using replicate PBMC samples, with FDR below 0.01 and a log2 fold change above 5 up to day 15 being required. Bulk clonotypes were assigned CD4 or CD8 identity according to which sequenced CD4 or CD8 repertoire held them at higher abundance. TCRdb took the public reads, trimmed them with fastp at Q25, ran MiXCR for clone calling and kept in-frame beta chains. Rows matching on CDR3 protein sequence are summarized as one entry with the most common DNA and genes. The V and J calls follow TCRdb's processing rather than the paper's. This sample gives 500,000 to 650,000 distinct CDR3 sequences in total; roughly 14% of them show up just once. The ten largest account for roughly 13% of the sample.

This clonotype was picked up a small number of times. Its antigen has not been determined. The input lacks base qualities; no much larger clone sits a single base away. Specimen: PBMCs, collected on the day of the yellow fever booster vaccination. This clonotype originated in a man aged 25-45 years who received the YFV17D yellow fever vaccine.

The bases are TGCAGCGTTGAGGTCCTGACTGAGCAGTTCTTC. The encoded protein is CSVEVLTEQFF. This chain is built from TRBV29-1 and TRBJ2-1; no D segment can be confidently identified. The CDR3 spans 11 residues, from the cysteine through the phenylalanine. Only the CDR3 DNA is retained, 33 bases long and in frame from the first base. V is reduced by 3 bases and J by 9 bases, leaving a spacing of 9 bases between them. Sequences SQVTM (CDR1) and ANQGSEA (CDR2) are obtained from the germline V gene.